The 6 T cell receptor beta chains given below trace back to one sample, sequenced in a study of blood T cells in healthy people across ages. A second PCR of about 7 to 12 cycles used a sample-barcoded 5' primer and a J-beta primer mix. A single record per CDR3 protein comes from TCRdb applying MiXCR to the 5' RACE reads. This sample has about 780,000 distinct CDR3 sequences, with 35% to 60% found just once. Material: blood. These receptors came from a man older than 75 in good health.

V is TRBV20-1 and J is TRBJ2-5; TRBD2 agrees at 12 bases. This CDR3 comprises 15 residues. Looked up from germline, CDR1 is DFQATT and CDR2 is SNEGSKA (reference sequence). The V segment lost 5 bases and the J segment 4 bases; nucleotides outside the gene matches: 8. The CDR3 DNA reads TGCAGTGCTTTACGACTAGCGGGAGATCGAGAGACCCAGTACTTC. It translates to CSALRLAGDRETQYF.

To note about this clonotype: Since no conserved phenylalanine or tryptophan closes the CDR3, a read error is the likely cause. No DNA is shown, since the ends of the CDR3 on it are uncertain; the CDR3 is the one TCRdb lists. This sequence joins TRBV6-5 and TRBJ2-1. Germline V gives CDR1 MNHEY, CDR2 SVGAGI. From its first to its last residue, the CDR3 has 15 amino acids. CDR3 residues: CASSILASSYNEQFS.

The V gene is TRBV29-1, the J gene TRBJ2-7; D may correspond to TRBD1 or TRBD2 (5 bases each). The CDR3 length is 15 residues. The V end lost 1 base, the J end lost 3 bases, and 16 bases lay between the germline ends. Germline V CDR1 and CDR2: SQVTM, ANQGSEA. This CDR3 is CSVEGFDSGDYEQYF. The CDR3 coding sequence is TGCAGCGTTGAAGGTTTTGACAGCGGCGACTACGAGCAGTACTTC.

The rearrangement links TRBV5-1 to TRBJ2-1; TRBD2 matches at 13 bases. The V and J ends lost 3 bases and 0 bases, in that order; junction bases with no gene match: 15. The germline gives CDR1 SGHRS, CDR2 YFSETQ. The CDR3 is made up of 21 amino acids. This CDR3 is CASSSHSPGLAGRSSYNEQFF. As DNA, the CDR3 is TGCGCCAGCAGCTCTCACTCACCGGGACTAGCGGGACGGAGCTCCTACAATGAGCAGTTCTTC. Drawing the rest from reference TRBV5-1 and TRBJ2-1, the complete variable domain is KAGVTQTPRYLIKTRGQQVTLSCSPISGHRSVSWYQQTPGQGLQFLFEYFSETQRNKGNFPGRFSGRQFSNSRSEMNVSTLELGDSALYLCASSSHSPGLAGRSSYNEQFFGPGTRLTVL.

The J gene is TRBJ2-1, the V gene TRBV4-3; no firm D call. CDR1 and CDR2 (germline): LGHNA, YSLEER. The CDR3 runs to 13 residues. V lost 0 bases to trimming and J lost 8 bases, with 8 bases between them. The CDR3 reads CASSQDLIYEQFF. The CDR3 nucleotides are TGCGCCAGCAGCCAAGATTTGATCTATGAGCAGTTCTTC.

The chain's CDR3 is CATSDSTSGRPTYNEQFF. The CDR3 DNA sequence: TGTGCCACCAGTGATTCAACTAGCGGGAGGCCCACCTACAATGAGCAGTTCTTC. The chain uses TRBV24-1 and TRBJ2-1; 12 bases fit TRBD2. V shed 2 bases, J shed 2 bases, and the junction held 6 bases outside the gene matches. The CDR3 loop spans 18 amino acids. The germline gives CDR1 KGHDR, CDR2 SFDVKD.